Sequencing of this TCR beta chain was carried out in a study of neurological immune-mediated disorders. Trimming took off 6 bases at V and 0 bases at J, with 14 bases between the two ends. The CDR3 totals 15 residues. Maryland, USA blood bank volunteers served as healthy controls. The unsorted libraries were made from 2 million PBMCs kept at -80 C. Synthesis of cDNA used 5'RACE (with 10-nucleotide random UMIs). TCRdb called the 5' RACE reads again in MiXCR, with one record for every CDR3 protein. The profile shows roughly 50,000 distinct CDR3 sequences, about 25% of them singletons. The chain couples TRBV12-3 or TRBV12-4 to TRBJ1-2, with a possible D match to TRBD1 (5 bases). Sample: PBMCs. The sequence was collected from a woman aged 70-85 years in good health. The CDR3 nucleotides read TGTGCCAGCAGCAATAGGGACTCCGCTAACTATGGCTACACCTTC. Translating it yields CASSNRDSANYGYTF.